This T cell receptor (beta chain) was sequenced during a study of blood T cell repertoires in COVID-19. TCRdb's copy holds only in-frame clones and misses some; the assay was immunoSEQ multiplex PCR. The data hold more than 60,000 clones, with roughly 82% observed a single time. The CDR3 is made up of 17 amino acids. CDR1 is SGHNT and CDR2 is YYREEE in the germline V gene (reference sequence). The trim removed 4 bases at V and 1 base at J, leaving 10 bases unmatched. The gene calls are TRBV5-4 and TRBJ1-3, with 8 bases aligning to TRBD1. The material sequenced was peripheral blood. The origin of this receptor is a man aged 60 to 75 with acute or convalescent COVID-19. CDR3 DNA sequence: TGTGCCAGCAGCGGGGGAGCAGGGGGCTGGTCTGGAAACACCATATATTTT. Its translation: CASSGGAGGWSGNTIYF.